This T cell receptor beta chain was identified during a study of blood T cells in healthy people across ages. With a J-beta primer mix and a sample-barcoded 5' primer, a second PCR ran 7 to 11 cycles. TCRdb re-called the 5' RACE reads through MiXCR, storing one row per CDR3 protein. The table has about 1.1 million distinct CDR3 sequences, 35% to 40% seen once. The V gene's germline CDR1 is LGHNA and CDR2 YNFKEQ. The CDR3 runs 17 residues. V trimming: 1 base; J trimming: 1 base; junction bases outside the gene matches: 10. This clonotype originated in a man between 18 and 29 years old in good health. The chain uses TRBV4-2 and TRBJ2-7; TRBD1 matches at 7 bases. Specimen: blood. This CDR3 is CASSQGQGTGLSYEQYF. The DNA for the CDR3 is TGTGCCAGCAGCCAAGGACAGGGAACTGGATTGTCCTACGAGCAGTACTTC.